A single sample gave rise to the 15 T cell receptor beta chains below, sequenced in a study of spatial heterogeneity in lung cancer. Study-level findings and limits: In tumors, expanded intratumoral alpha and beta TCR counts tracked mutation counts.

No antigen is known for these receptors. TCRdb re-called the 5' RACE reads through MiXCR, storing one row per CDR3 protein. This table has 8,700 or so distinct CDR3 sequences, 14% appearing once. As for time point: sample taken at primary tumor resection. Sequenced material: lung tumor tissue, taken at surgery. The receptor source for this set is a male donor with early-stage non-small cell lung cancer.

This clonotype was counted ten times or more. Since it is a stray read in a library aimed at alpha chains, this beta chain has a size that is not meaningful. The chain has TRBV27 and TRBJ1-2, with D maybe TRBD1 (5 bases). The CDR3 is 14 amino acids. V lost 7 bases and J lost 2, with 14 bases in between. CDR1 and CDR2 from the germline V gene are MNHEY and SMNVEV (reference sequence). For the CDR3, the DNA is TGTGCCAGCAAACCTAGGTGGGGCAACTATGGCTACACCTTC. It specifies CASKPRWGNYGYTF.

This clonotype has a count of ten or more. As an off-target read in a library built for alpha chains, this beta chain has a frequency of little significance. The genes are TRBV5-1 and TRBJ1-1; D unclear. The ends were cut back, 0 bases at V and 7 bases at J, with 7 bases in the middle. The CDR3 is made up of 12 amino acids. The V gene's germline CDR1 is SGHRS and CDR2 YFSETQ. This CDR3 reads CASSLDQIEAFF. CDR3 bases: TGCGCCAGCAGCTTGGACCAAATTGAAGCTTTCTTT.

This clonotype was observed at least ten times. Found in a library prepared for alpha chains, this beta chain is an off-target read, and its abundance has little meaning. CDR3 DNA: TGTGCCAGCAGCCAAGCAGCAGGGAATCAGCCCCAGCATTTT. This codes for CASSQAAGNQPQHF. The rearrangement joins TRBV4-2 to TRBJ1-5, with D possibly being TRBD1 (5 bases). The CDR3 contains 14 residues. Germline CDR1 LGHNA, CDR2 YNFKEQ. With 1 base removed from V and 4 bases from J, the gap between germline ends came to 8 bases.

This clonotype was counted ten times or more. This beta chain is an off-target read within a library intended for alpha chains, so its frequency means little. DNA for the CDR3: TGCAGTGCTAGAGCAATGACGTCGCCCCAGCCGACCCAGTACTTC. Amino acid sequence: CSARAMTSPQPTQYF. The V gene is TRBV20-1, the J gene TRBJ2-5; D not certain. Germline V lookup: CDR1 DFQATT, CDR2 SNEGSKA (reference sequence). The CDR3 sequence is 15 residues long. V was trimmed by 1 base and J by 7 bases, leaving 19 bases between them.

In the case of this clonotype: This beta chain is off target for a library built for alpha chains, so its abundance means little. The chain links TRBV20-1 to TRBJ1-5; D unresolved. Trimming removed 5 bases at V and 9 bases at J, with 26 bases between. The CDR3 contains 16 residues. CDR1 DFQATT and CDR2 SNEGSKA come from the germline V gene (reference sequence). CDR3 amino acids: CSASSNAGRGSRPQHF. The CDR3, as DNA: TGCAGTGCTTCTTCTAACGCTGGACGGGGAAGTAGGCCCCAGCATTTT.

This clonotype is termed medium-sized (0.01 to 0.1%). Little can be read into the size of this beta chain, an off-target read in a library designed for alpha chains. The rearrangement joins TRBV9 to TRBJ1-5; D not certain. The CDR3 sequence is 14 residues long. The ends were cut back, 3 bases at V and 5 bases at J, with 12 bases in the middle. Germline V gene data show CDR1 as SGDLS and CDR2 as YYNGEE. DNA of the CDR3: TGTGCCAGCAGCGGGCCCGGCATGCATCAGCCCCAGCATTTT. Protein: CASSGPGMHQPQHF.

A single count supports this clonotype. Within a library made for alpha chains, this beta chain is off target, and its count is uninformative. The chain links TRBV6-6 to TRBJ2-1; D is undetermined. The CDR3 is 14 residues long. The ends were cut back, 8 bases at V and 0 bases at J, with 11 bases in the middle. CDR1 and CDR2 (germline): MNHNY, SVGAGI (reference sequence). The CDR3 region is CASFGGSSYNEQFF. In DNA, the CDR3 is TGTGCCAGCTTTGGCGGAAGCTCCTACAATGAGCAGTTCTTC.

This clonotype was counted at least ten times. The library was built for alpha chains, so this beta chain is an off-target read and its size means little. The chain has TRBV27 and TRBJ2-5; tentative D call: TRBD2 (5 bases). From germline, CDR1 is MNHEY and CDR2 SMNVEV (reference sequence). Between the trimmed V and J ends, which lost 3 bases and 7 bases, there was a span of 12 bases. CDR3 size: 13 residues. CDR3 nucleotides: TGTGCCAGCAGTTTTAGTTTAGAGGGGACCCAGTACTTC. This gives the protein CASSFSLEGTQYF.

Sample share makes this clonotype medium-sized (0.01 to 0.1%). The library was built for alpha chains, so this beta chain is an off-target read and its size means little. The CDR3 protein is CASRDRSSYNEQFF. For the CDR3, the DNA is TGTGCCAGCAGGGACAGGAGCTCCTACAATGAGCAGTTCTTC. The rearrangement uses TRBV7-2 and TRBJ2-1, with TRBD1 identical over 7 bases. V was clipped by 6 bases and J by 0 bases; unmatched bases: 2. Germline loops: CDR1 SGHTA, CDR2 FQGNSA. The CDR3 is 14 residues long.

Remarks on this clonotype: A library prepared for alpha chains yielded this beta chain as an off-target read; its size is of little meaning. This rearrangement joins TRBV2 to TRBJ2-2; maybe TRBD2 (7 bases). Germline-derived CDR1 and CDR2 are SNHLY and FYNNEI. The V end was cut by 7 bases, the J end by 11 bases, with 17 bases between. The CDR3 covers 13 residues. CDR3 in DNA: TGTGCCAGCAAAAATTCGGGGGGCGCAGAGCTGTTTTTT. Translation gives CASKNSGGAELFF.

This clonotype is labeled medium-sized. This beta chain is an unintended read in a library built for alpha chains; its size means little. J is TRBJ1-1 and V is TRBV10-1; D is unresolved. The CDR3 loop spans 13 amino acids. Per germline, CDR1 WNHNN and CDR2 SYGVQD (reference sequence). Trimming pared 3 bases from V and 1 base from J, leaving 6 bases between. The CDR3 DNA sequence: TGCGCCAGCAGTGATGCAGCGAACACTGAAGCTTTCTTT. Amino acid sequence: CASSDAANTEAFF.

This clonotype was picked up many times. The library was prepared for alpha chains; this beta chain is a stray read, so its frequency means little. This chain connects TRBV3-1 to TRBJ1-1; D is undetermined. This CDR3 contains 11 residues. Germline CDR1 reads LGHDT; CDR2 reads YNNKEL (reference sequence). V lost 3 bases and J lost 6, with 5 bases in between. The chain's CDR3 is CASSHRSEAFF. CDR3 DNA: TGTGCCAGCAGCCATCGGTCTGAAGCTTTCTTT.

This clonotype has ten or more counts. This beta chain appears as a stray read in a library generated for alpha chains; its size is not informative. The chain links TRBV20-1 to TRBJ2-3; TRBD1 is a possible D gene (5 bases). CDR3 size: 14 residues. Trimming pared 1 base from V and 3 bases from J, leaving 11 bases between. Germline CDR1 and CDR2: DFQATT and SNEGSKA (reference sequence). CDR3 DNA sequence: TGCAGTGCTAGAGTGCAGGGTCGGACAGATACGCAGTATTTT. Translation gives CSARVQGRTDTQYF.

This clonotype has a count of ten or more. This beta chain is off target for a library built for alpha chains, so its abundance means little. CDR3 amino acids: CASSVDQGGFPGELFF. CDR3 bases: TGTGCCAGCAGCGTAGATCAGGGGGGTTTCCCCGGGGAGCTGTTTTTT. V is TRBV9 and J is TRBJ2-2, with a tentative D call TRBD1 (7 bases). Germline CDR1 is SGDLS and CDR2 is YYNGEE. With 0 bases removed from V and 6 bases from J, the gap between germline ends came to 15 bases. This CDR3 has 16 amino acids.

On this clonotype itself: In a library made to pick up alpha chains, this beta chain is a stray read with a size that means little. This rearrangement joins TRBV2 to TRBJ2-3, with 7 bases aligning to TRBD2. Germline V gene sequence: CDR1 SNHLY, CDR2 FYNNEI. V shed 6 bases, J shed 0 bases, and the junction held 3 bases outside the gene matches. This CDR3 is 14 amino acids long. The CDR3 loop reads CASRRLASTDTQYF. CDR3 in DNA: TGTGCCAGCAGGAGACTAGCAAGCACAGATACGCAGTATTTT.